The 23 T cell receptor beta chains presented below share a single source sample, sequenced in a study of T cell repertoires in cytomegalovirus infection. TCRdb processed the reads anew with MiXCR; each CDR3 protein has one entry. The profile shows about 740,000 distinct CDR3 sequences, less than 40% of them singletons. Sequenced sample: PBMCs. Every receptor here comes from a human donor in good health (CMV status not recorded). Some clones in this sample may be carry-over from other donors' samples.

The rearrangement uses TRBV7-9 and TRBJ2-3; D may correspond to TRBD1 or TRBD2 (6 bases each). V was cut by 5 bases and J by 3 bases, with 21 bases left in between. Germline V gene data show CDR1 as SEHNR and CDR2 as FQNEAQ (reference sequence). The CDR3 has 17 amino acids. The CDR3: CASSLRVGGRGTDTQYF. In nucleotides, the CDR3 is TGTGCCAGCAGCCTCCGAGTTGGGGGGCGCGGGACAGATACGCAGTATTTT.

A note on this clonotype: Relative to the germline gene, one junction end is altered; a read error may explain this. This chain connects TRBV6-6 to TRBJ2-7, with 7 bases fitting TRBD1. The CDR3 runs 14 residues. CDR1 and CDR2 from the germline V gene are MNHNY and SVGAGI (reference sequence). For the CDR3, the DNA is TGTGCCAGCAGTTCCGAACAGGGGCCCAACGATCAGTACTTC. Residues: CASSSEQGPNDQYF.

The chain has TRBV27 and TRBJ2-3; TRBD2 agrees at 7 bases. J gave up 1 base and V 2 bases, and 6 bases lay outside the gene matches. CDR1 MNHEY and CDR2 SMNVEV come from the germline V gene (reference sequence). CDR3 length equals 16 residues. The CDR3 spells CASSLLLAGGTDTQYF. Here the CDR3 DNA reads TGTGCCAGCAGTTTACTGCTCGCGGGGGGCACAGATACGCAGTATTTT.

The chain uses TRBV20-1 and TRBJ2-7, with D perhaps TRBD1 (7 bases). The germline V gene has CDR1 DFQATT and CDR2 SNEGSKA (reference sequence). Deletions cut 3 bases from V and 3 bases from J, with 12 bases between. The CDR3 consists of 13 residues. The CDR3 region has the DNA TGCAGTGCTAGGGACAGGAGGGGCTACGAGCAGTACTTC. It yields the protein CSARDRRGYEQYF.

This clonotype was detected a few times. The chain combines TRBV11-2 with TRBJ2-7, with D perhaps TRBD1 (5 bases). The CDR3 is made up of 14 amino acids. The germline V and J ends were trimmed by 5 bases and 3 bases, with 14 bases remaining between them. Germline V CDR1 and CDR2: SGHAT, FQNNGV. The CDR3 here is CASSRTPLLYEQYF. As DNA, the CDR3 is TGTGCCAGCAGCCGGACACCCCTACTCTACGAGCAGTACTTC.

In this sample, this clonotype turned up a few times. The CDR3 DNA reads TGCAGTGGTGTTTCTCCCACCCTCGGACTAGCGAGCGAGCAGTACTTC. As protein: CSGVSPTLGLASEQYF. This rearrangement joins TRBV20-1 to TRBJ2-7; TRBD2 matches at 9 bases. The CDR3 consists of 16 residues. J lost 6 bases, V lost 7 bases, and 19 bases had no gene match. The germline V gene encodes CDR1 DFQATT and CDR2 SNEGSKA (reference sequence).

The chain is built from TRBV5-5 and TRBJ1-5, with D hard to call. The CDR3 contains 15 residues. V dropped 4 bases and J dropped 6 bases, with 17 bases sitting between them. Per germline, CDR1 SGHKS and CDR2 YYEKEE (reference sequence). The CDR3 DNA is TGTGCCAGCAGCCTGGAAGAATCAGGTAGTCAGCCCCAGCATTTT. Protein product: CASSLEESGSQPQHF. The full variable domain, with the rest looked up from reference TRBV5-5 and TRBJ1-5, is DAGVTQSPTHLIKTRGQQVTLRCSPISGHKSVSWYQQVLGQGPQFIFQYYEKEERGRGNFPDRFSARQFPNYSSELNVNALLLGDSALYLCASSLEESGSQPQHFGDGTRLSIL.

This clonotype has more than one count but fewer than ten. V is TRBV9 and J is TRBJ1-3, with a possible D match to TRBD1 (6 bases). Germline CDR1 is SGDLS and CDR2 is YYNGEE. Trimming removed 4 bases from V and 2 bases from J, with 13 bases in between. The CDR3 loop spans 15 amino acids. The CDR3 region has the DNA TGTGCCAGCAGCACGCAGGGGAAACCTGGAAACACCATATATTTT. Translation gives CASSTQGKPGNTIYF. The variable domain in full, with the rest retrieved from reference TRBV9 and TRBJ1-3, is DSGVTQTPKHLITATGQRVTLRCSPRSGDLSVYWYQQSLDQGLQFLIQYYNGEERAKGNILERFSAQQFPDLHSELNLSSLELGDSALYFCASSTQGKPGNTIYFGEGSWLTVV.

At least ten counts were recorded for this clonotype. The rearrangement links TRBV7-3 to TRBJ2-2; a weak D match, TRBD2 (5 bases). V was clipped by 2 bases and J by 0 bases, with 10 bases between them. CDR1 and CDR2 from the germline V gene are SGHTA and FQGTGA. The length of the CDR3 is 16 residues. Written as DNA, the CDR3 is TGTGCCAGCAGCTTAGAATGGGGAGCGAACACCGGGGAGCTGTTTTTT. Translation: CASSLEWGANTGELFF.

Remarks on this clonotype: An end of the junction differs from the germline gene, which may be a read error. J is TRBJ1-4 and V is TRBV12-3 or TRBV12-4, with 7 bases lining up with TRBD1. This CDR3 is 14 amino acids long. This CDR3 is CASSPTGFRENLFF. As DNA, the CDR3 is TGTGCCAGCAGCCCGACAGGGTTTCGAGAAAATCTGTTTTTT.

V gene TRBV12-5 combines with J gene TRBJ1-1, with D hard to call. The CDR3 totals 15 residues. Trimming pared 3 bases from V and 0 bases from J, leaving 11 bases between. Per germline, CDR1 LGHNT and CDR2 FRNRAP. CDR3 sequence (DNA): TGTGCTAGTGGTTTCCTCGACACGGTGAACACTGAAGCTTTCTTT. It codes for CASGFLDTVNTEAFF.

On this clonotype itself: No conserved phenylalanine or tryptophan ends this CDR3, so it is likely a read error. This rearrangement joins TRBV11-2 to TRBJ2-7; TRBD1 matches 8 bases. The CDR3 length is 15 residues. With V trimmed by 0 bases and J by 6 bases, 7 bases remained unmatched. Germline-derived CDR1 and CDR2 are SGHAT and FQNNGV. The CDR3 sequence: CASSLEPGTGGEQYL. In DNA, the CDR3 is TGTGCCAGCAGCTTAGAGCCCGGGACAGGCGGCGAGCAGTACTTA.

CDR3: CAWSQLAGAPNEQFF. The CDR3 DNA sequence: TGTGCCTGGAGCCAACTAGCGGGGGCACCTAATGAGCAGTTCTTC. The V call is TRBV30, the J call TRBJ2-1; 11 bases align to TRBD2. The V and J ends lost 3 bases and 7 bases, in that order; junction bases with no gene match: 8. The germline V gene has CDR1 GTSNPN and CDR2 SVGIG (reference sequence). This CDR3 region has 15 residues.

V usage is TRBV6-6 and J usage is TRBJ2-5; D is possibly TRBD2 (5 bases). The CDR3 sequence is 14 residues long. Germline CDR1 and CDR2: MNHNY and SVGAGI (reference sequence). The V gene lost 0 bases and the J gene lost 7 bases, with 12 bases spanning the gap. The CDR3 region is CASSYSTGFGTQYF. The CDR3 DNA sequence: TGTGCCAGCAGTTACTCGACGGGATTTGGGACCCAGTACTTC.

This clonotype was counted only a few times. This sequence joins TRBV7-9 and TRBJ2-5; D gene ambiguous. CDR3 length: 15 residues. V was shortened by 0 bases and J by 2 bases, with 10 bases between the two germline ends. Germline-derived CDR1 and CDR2 are SEHNR and FQNEAQ (reference sequence). The CDR3 nucleotides read TGTGCCAGCAGCTTAGCCTGGTCGCAGCAAGAGACCCAGTACTTC. Protein product: CASSLAWSQQETQYF. Full variable domain (rest looked up from reference TRBV7-9 and TRBJ2-5): DTGVSQNPRHKITKRGQNVTFRCDPISEHNRLYWYRQTLGQGPEFLTYFQNEAQLEKSRLLSDRFSAERPKGSFSTLEIQRTEQGDSAMYLCASSLAWSQQETQYFGPGTRLLVL.

Concerning this clonotype: Just one base apart from a much larger clone, this may be a read error. Here the CDR3 DNA reads TGCAGTTCGCACCGCCCCGACAGGAGCGATGAGCAGTTCTTC. This sequence encodes CSSHRPDRSDEQFF. V usage is TRBV20-1 and J usage is TRBJ2-1; TRBD1 is a possible D gene (6 bases). The germline V gene encodes CDR1 DFQATT and CDR2 SNEGSKA (reference sequence). CDR3 length: 14 amino acids. V was pared by 8 bases and J by 8 bases, with 22 bases between.

This clonotype has a handful of counts. The chain links TRBV7-9 to TRBJ2-1, with TRBD1 identical over 9 bases. V lost 7 bases, J lost 4 bases, and 5 bases stayed unmatched. The CDR3 is 14 residues long. Germline values: CDR1 SEHNR, CDR2 FQNEAQ (reference sequence). CDR3: CASIPGQGYNEQFF. CDR3 nucleotides: TGTGCCAGCATACCGGGACAGGGTTACAATGAGCAGTTCTTC.

As for this clonotype: One junction end disagrees with the germline gene, perhaps due to a read error. J is TRBJ1-1 and V is TRBV28, with a weak D call TRBD1 (6 bases). The CDR3 is made up of 14 amino acids. Germline CDR1 is MDHEN and CDR2 is SYDVKM. CDR3: CASSLSGESPEAYF. The CDR3 coding sequence is TGTGCCAGCAGTTTGTCAGGGGAGTCCCCTGAAGCTTACTTT.

This chain joins TRBV28 and TRBJ1-1, with D possibly matching TRBD1 (5 bases). V was pared by 3 bases and J by 3 bases, with 23 bases between. CDR1 MDHEN and CDR2 SYDVKM come from the germline V gene. This CDR3 is built from 18 residues. Here the CDR3 reads CASSFWVRKQVRDTEAFF. CDR3 coding DNA: TGTGCCAGCAGTTTTTGGGTTCGTAAACAGGTTAGAGACACTGAAGCTTTCTTT.

In this sample, this clonotype turned up a few times. The chain recombines TRBV6-5 with TRBJ2-1; 9 bases map to TRBD2. The germline CDR1 and CDR2 sequences are MNHEY and SVGAGI. This CDR3 comprises 16 residues. V lost 1 base and J lost 4; bases outside the gene matches: 5. The CDR3 is CASSYFSGSEYNEQFF. CDR3 in DNA: TGTGCCAGCAGTTACTTTAGCGGGAGTGAGTACAATGAGCAGTTCTTC.

This chain connects TRBV6-1 to TRBJ2-2; D might be TRBD1 (5 bases). This CDR3 region has 15 residues. V shed 8 bases and J shed 5 bases, with 18 bases lying between them. Germline V CDR1 and CDR2: MNHNS, SASEGT. CDR3 sequence: CASLGQGSITGELFF. As DNA, the CDR3 is TGTGCCAGCCTCGGGCAGGGTTCGATTACCGGGGAGCTGTTTTTT.

The chain is built from TRBV10-3 and TRBJ1-2, with D possibly TRBD1 on 5 matching bases. The V gene's germline CDR1 is ENHRY and CDR2 SYGVKD. Trimming shortened V by 2 bases and J by 10 bases, and 17 bases separated the two germline ends. The CDR3 spans 14 residues. CDR3 region: CAISEAGRRIDYTF. The CDR3 DNA reads as TGTGCCATCAGTGAGGCGGGACGCCGGATAGACTACACCTTC.

The V and J genes are TRBV7-6 and TRBJ1-4; D is possibly TRBD1 (6 bases). The V end lost 3 bases, the J end lost 6 bases, and 11 bases lay between the germline ends. Germline V gene data show CDR1 as SGHVS and CDR2 as FNYEAQ. The CDR3 has 14 amino acids. The DNA of the CDR3 is TGTGCCAGCAGCTTCTACAGGGTGGATGAAAAACTGTTTTTT. This codes for CASSFYRVDEKLFF.